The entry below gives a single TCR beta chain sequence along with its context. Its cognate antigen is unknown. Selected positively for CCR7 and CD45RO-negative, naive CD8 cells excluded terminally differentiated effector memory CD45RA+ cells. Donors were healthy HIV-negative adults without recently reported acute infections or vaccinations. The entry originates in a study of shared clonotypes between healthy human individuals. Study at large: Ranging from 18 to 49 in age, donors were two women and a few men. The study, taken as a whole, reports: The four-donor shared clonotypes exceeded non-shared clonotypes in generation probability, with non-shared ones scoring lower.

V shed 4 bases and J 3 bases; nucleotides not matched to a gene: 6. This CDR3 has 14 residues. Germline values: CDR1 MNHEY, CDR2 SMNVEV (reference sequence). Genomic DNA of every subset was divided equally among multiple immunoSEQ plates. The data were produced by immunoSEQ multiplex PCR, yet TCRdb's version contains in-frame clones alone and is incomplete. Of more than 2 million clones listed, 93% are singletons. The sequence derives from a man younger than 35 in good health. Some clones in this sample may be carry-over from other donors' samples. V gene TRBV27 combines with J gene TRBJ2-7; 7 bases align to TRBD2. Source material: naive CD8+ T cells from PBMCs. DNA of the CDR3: TGTGCCAGCAGTTCCGACCGGGACTACTACGAGCAGTACTTC. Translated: CASSSDRDYYEQYF.